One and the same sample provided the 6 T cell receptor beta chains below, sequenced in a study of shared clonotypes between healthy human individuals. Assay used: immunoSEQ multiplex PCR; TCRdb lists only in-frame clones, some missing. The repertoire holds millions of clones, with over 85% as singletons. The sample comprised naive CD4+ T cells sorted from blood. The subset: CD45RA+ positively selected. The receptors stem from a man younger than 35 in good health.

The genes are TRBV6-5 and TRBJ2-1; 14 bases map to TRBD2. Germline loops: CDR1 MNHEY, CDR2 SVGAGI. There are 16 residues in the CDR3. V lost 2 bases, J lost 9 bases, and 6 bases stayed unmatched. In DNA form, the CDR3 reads TGTGCCAGCAGTTACGTGGGACTAGCGGGAGTTGGTGAGCAGTTCTTC. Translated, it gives CASSYVGLAGVGEQFF.

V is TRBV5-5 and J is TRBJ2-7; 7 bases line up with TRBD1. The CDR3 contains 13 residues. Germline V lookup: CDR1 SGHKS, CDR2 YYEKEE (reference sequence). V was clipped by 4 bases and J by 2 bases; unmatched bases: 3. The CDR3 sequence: CASSKTGPYEQYF. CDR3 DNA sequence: TGTGCCAGCAGCAAGACAGGGCCCTACGAGCAGTACTTC.

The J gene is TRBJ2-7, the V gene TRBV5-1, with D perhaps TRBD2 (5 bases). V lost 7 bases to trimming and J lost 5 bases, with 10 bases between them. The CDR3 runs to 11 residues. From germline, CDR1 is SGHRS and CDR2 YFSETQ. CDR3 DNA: TGCGCCAGCTTTTCGGGAAACGAGCAGTACTTC. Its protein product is CASFSGNEQYF.

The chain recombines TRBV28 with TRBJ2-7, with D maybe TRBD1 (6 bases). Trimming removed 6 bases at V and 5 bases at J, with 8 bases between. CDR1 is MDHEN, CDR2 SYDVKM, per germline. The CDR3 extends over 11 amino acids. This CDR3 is CASRGANEQYF. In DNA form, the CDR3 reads TGTGCCAGCAGGGGGGCAAACGAGCAGTACTTC.

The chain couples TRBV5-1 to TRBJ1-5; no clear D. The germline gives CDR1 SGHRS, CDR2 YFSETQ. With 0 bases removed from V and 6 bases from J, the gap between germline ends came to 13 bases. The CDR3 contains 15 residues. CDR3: CASSLEPARGQPQHF. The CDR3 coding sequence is TGCGCCAGCAGCTTGGAGCCAGCGCGTGGTCAGCCCCAGCATTTT.

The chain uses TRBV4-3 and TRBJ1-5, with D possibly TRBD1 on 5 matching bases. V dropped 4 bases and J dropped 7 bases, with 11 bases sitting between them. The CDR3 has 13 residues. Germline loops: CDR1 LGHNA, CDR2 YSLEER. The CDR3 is CASSPNEGQPQHF. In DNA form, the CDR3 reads TGCGCCAGCAGCCCCAACGAGGGGCAGCCCCAGCATTTT.